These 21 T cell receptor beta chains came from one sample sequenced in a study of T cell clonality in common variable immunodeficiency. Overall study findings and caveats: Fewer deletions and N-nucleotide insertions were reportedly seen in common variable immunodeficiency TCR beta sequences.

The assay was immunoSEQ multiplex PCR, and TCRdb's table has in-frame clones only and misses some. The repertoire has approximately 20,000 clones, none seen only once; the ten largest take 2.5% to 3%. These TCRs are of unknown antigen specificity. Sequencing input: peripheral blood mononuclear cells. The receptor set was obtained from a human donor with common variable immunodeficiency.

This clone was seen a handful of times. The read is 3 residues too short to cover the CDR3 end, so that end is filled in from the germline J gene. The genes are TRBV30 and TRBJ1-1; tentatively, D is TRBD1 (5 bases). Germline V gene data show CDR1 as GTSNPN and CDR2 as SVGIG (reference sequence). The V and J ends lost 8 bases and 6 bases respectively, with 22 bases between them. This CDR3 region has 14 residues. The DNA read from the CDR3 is TGTGCCAGAGAGACCAGGGAAGGTAGATCTGAA. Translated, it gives CARETREGRSE. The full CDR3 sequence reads CARETREGRSEAFF.

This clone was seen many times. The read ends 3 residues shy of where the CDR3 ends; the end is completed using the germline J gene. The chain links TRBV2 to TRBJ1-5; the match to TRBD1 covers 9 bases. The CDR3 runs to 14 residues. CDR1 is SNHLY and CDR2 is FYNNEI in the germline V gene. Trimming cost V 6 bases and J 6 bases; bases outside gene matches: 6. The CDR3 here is CASRAGQGRQPQHF. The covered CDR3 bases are TGTGCCAGCAGGGCGGGACAGGGTCGTCAGCCC.

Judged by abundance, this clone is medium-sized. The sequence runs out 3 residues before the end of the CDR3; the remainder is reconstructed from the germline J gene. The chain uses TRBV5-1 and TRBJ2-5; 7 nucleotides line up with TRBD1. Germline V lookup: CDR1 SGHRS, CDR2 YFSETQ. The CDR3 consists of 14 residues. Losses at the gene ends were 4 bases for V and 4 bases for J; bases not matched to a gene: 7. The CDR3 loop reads CASSGDSRGETQYF. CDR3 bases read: TGCGCCAGCAGCGGGGACAGTAGGGGAGAGACC.

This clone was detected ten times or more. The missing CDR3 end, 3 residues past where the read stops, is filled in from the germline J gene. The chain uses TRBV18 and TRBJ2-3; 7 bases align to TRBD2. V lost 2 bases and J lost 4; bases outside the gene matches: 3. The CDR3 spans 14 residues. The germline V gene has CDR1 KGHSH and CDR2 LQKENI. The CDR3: CASSPSGGADTQYF. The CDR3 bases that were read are TGTGCCAGCTCACCAAGTGGGGGGGCAGATACG.

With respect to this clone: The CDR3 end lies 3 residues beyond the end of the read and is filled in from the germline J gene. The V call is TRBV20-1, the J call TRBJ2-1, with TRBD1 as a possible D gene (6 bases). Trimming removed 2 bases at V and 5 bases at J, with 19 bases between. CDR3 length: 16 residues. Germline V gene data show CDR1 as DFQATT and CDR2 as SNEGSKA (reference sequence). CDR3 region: CSARRLGGSEDNEQFF. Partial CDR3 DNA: TGCAGTGCTAGACGCCTTGGGGGCAGCGAAGACAATGAG.

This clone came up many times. Partial CDR3 DNA: TGCAGTGCTAGTGGGACTACCCTATACAATGAG. This gives the protein CSASGTTLYNE. The CDR3 in full is CSASGTTLYNEQFF. The gene calls are TRBV20-1 and TRBJ2-1; 7 bases align to TRBD2. The read falls 3 residues short of the CDR3 end, and the missing part is taken from the germline J gene. The CDR3 loop spans 14 amino acids. In germline, CDR1 is DFQATT, CDR2 SNEGSKA (reference sequence). Trimming took 3 bases from V and 4 from J; bases not matched to a gene: 6.

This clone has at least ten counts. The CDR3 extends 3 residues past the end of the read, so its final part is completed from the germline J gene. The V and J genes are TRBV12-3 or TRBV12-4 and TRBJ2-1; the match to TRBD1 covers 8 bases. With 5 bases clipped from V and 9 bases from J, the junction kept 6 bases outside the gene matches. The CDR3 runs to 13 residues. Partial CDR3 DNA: TGTGCCAGCAGTGGACAGGGATGGTCTGAG. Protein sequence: CASSGQGWSE. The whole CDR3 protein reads CASSGQGWSEQFF.

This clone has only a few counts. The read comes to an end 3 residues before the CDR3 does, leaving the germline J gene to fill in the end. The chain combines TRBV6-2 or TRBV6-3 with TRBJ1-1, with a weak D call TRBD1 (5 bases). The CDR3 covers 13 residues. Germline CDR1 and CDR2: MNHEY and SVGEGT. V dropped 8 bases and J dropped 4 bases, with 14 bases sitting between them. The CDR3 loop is CASHLGGGTEAFF. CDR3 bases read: TGTGCCAGCCATCTTGGGGGGGGCACTGAA.

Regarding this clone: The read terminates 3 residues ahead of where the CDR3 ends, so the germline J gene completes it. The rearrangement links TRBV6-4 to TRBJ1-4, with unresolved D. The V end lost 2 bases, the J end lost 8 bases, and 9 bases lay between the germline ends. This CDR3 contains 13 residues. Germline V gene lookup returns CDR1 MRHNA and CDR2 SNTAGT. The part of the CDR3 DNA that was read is TGTGCCAGCAGTGACAGGGCGGGCGAAAAA. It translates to CASSDRAGEK. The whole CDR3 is CASSDRAGEKLFF.

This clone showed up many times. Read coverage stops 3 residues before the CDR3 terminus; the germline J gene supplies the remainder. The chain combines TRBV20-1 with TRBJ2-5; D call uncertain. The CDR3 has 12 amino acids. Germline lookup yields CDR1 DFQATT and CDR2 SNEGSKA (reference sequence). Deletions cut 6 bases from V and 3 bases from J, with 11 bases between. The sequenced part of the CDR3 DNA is TGCAGTGCGTCCCAGGAAGAAGAGACC. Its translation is CSASQEEET. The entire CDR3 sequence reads CSASQEEETQYF.

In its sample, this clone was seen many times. The sequenced CDR3 bases are TGTGCCAGCAGCTTAGGACAGAGCTTCAGCACAGATACG. It is translated as CASSLGQSFSTDT. The entire CDR3 reads CASSLGQSFSTDTQYF. The chain recombines TRBV5-4 with TRBJ2-3; D possibly corresponds to TRBD1 (6 bases). The observed sequence ends 3 residues before the CDR3 terminus, with the missing tail filled in from the germline J gene. Germline CDR1 is SGHNT and CDR2 is YYREEE (reference sequence). Trimming stripped 2 bases from V and 0 bases from J, with 13 bases between. The CDR3 covers 16 residues.

The covered CDR3 bases are TGTGCCAGCAAGGGTGCACGAAGCTCCTACAATGAG. Translation gives CASKGARSSYNE. The full CDR3 reads CASKGARSSYNEQFF. V is TRBV13 and J is TRBJ2-1; D gene ambiguous. The sequence runs out 3 residues before the end of the CDR3; the remainder is reconstructed from the germline J gene. V lost 7 bases and J 0 bases, leaving 13 bases between the germline ends. Germline-derived CDR1 and CDR2 are PRHDT and FYEKMQ (reference sequence). This CDR3 is built from 15 residues.

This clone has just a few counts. The CDR3 loop is CASGTSSLGEQYF. The sequenced part of the CDR3 DNA is TGCGCCAGCGGGACTTCCAGTTTGGGCGAG. The chain uses TRBV10-2 and TRBJ2-7; D might be TRBD2 (6 bases). The missing CDR3 end, 3 residues past where the read stops, is filled in from the germline J gene. This CDR3 is built from 13 residues. V shed 8 bases and J shed 6 bases, with 17 bases lying between them. The germline CDR1 and CDR2 sequences are WSHSY and SAAADI.

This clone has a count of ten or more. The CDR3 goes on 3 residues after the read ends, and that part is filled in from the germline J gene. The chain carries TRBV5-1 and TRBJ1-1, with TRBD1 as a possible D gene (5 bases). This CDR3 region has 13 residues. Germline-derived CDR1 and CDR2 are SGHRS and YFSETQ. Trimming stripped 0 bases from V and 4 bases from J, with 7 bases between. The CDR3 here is CASSLADSTEAFF. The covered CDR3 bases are TGCGCCAGCAGCTTGGCCGACAGCACTGAA.

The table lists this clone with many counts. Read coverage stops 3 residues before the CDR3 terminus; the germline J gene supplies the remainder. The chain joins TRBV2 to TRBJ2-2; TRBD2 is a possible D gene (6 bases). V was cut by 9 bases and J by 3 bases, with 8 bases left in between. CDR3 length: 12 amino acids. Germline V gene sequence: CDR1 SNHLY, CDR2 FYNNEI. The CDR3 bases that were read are TGTGCCAGGGAGGGCTACACCGGGGAG. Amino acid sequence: CAREGYTGE. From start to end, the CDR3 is CAREGYTGELFF.

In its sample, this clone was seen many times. CDR3 region: CASSQMTGANVLTF. The covered CDR3 bases are TGTGCCAGCAGCCAGATGACTGGGGCCAACGTC. This chain connects TRBV11-3 to TRBJ2-6; D is ambiguous. The read comes to an end 3 residues before the CDR3 does, leaving the germline J gene to fill in the end. From germline, CDR1 is SGHNT and CDR2 YENEEA. This CDR3 region has 14 residues. V was pared by 5 bases and J by 2 bases, with 7 bases between.

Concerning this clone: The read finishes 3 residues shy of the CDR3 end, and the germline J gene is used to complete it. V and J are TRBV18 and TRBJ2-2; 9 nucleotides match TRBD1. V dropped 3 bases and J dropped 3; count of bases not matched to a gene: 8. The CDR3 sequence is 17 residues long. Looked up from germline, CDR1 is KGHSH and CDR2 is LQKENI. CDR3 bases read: TGTGCCAGCTCACCTTCTTACAGGGGGCCCGACACCGGGGAG. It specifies CASSPSYRGPDTGE. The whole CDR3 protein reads CASSPSYRGPDTGELFF.

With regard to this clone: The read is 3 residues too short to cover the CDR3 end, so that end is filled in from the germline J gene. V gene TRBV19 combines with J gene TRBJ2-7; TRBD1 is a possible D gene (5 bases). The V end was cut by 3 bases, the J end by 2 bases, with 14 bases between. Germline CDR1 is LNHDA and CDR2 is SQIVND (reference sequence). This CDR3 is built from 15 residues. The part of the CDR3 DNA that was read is TGTGCCAGTAGTATTTTCCCCGACAGACCCTACGAG. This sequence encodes CASSIFPDRPYE. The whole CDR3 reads CASSIFPDRPYEQYF.

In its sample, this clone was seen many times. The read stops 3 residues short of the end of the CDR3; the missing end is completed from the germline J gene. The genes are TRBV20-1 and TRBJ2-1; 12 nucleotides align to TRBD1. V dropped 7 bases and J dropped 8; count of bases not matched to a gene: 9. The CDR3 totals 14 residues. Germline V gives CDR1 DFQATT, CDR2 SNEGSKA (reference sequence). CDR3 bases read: TGCAGTGGTGGAACGGGACAGGGGGCGCATGAG. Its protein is CSGGTGQGAHE. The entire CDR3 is CSGGTGQGAHEQFF.

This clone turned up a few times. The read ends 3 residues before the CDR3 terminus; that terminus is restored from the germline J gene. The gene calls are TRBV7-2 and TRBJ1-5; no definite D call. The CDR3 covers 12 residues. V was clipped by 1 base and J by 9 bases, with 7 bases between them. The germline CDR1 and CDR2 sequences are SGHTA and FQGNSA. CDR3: CASSLDGGPQHF. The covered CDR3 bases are TGTGCCAGCAGCTTAGACGGTGGGCCC.

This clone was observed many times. CDR3 DNA, as far as it was read: TGTGCCAGCACGATTTATGGACTTTCCTACGAG. This sequence encodes CASTIYGLSYE. From start to end, the CDR3 is CASTIYGLSYEQYF. The rearrangement links TRBV7-8 to TRBJ2-7; the D gene is possibly TRBD2 (5 bases). The read halts 3 residues ahead of the CDR3 end, with the missing end drawn from the germline J gene. Germline CDR1 SGHVS, CDR2 FQNEAQ. V shed 7 bases and J shed 1 base, with 14 bases lying between them. The CDR3 totals 14 residues.